The 8 T cell receptor beta chains given below trace back to one sample, sequenced in a study of shared clonotypes between healthy human individuals. TCRdb's table, derived via immunoSEQ multiplex PCR, lists solely in-frame clones and lacks some. This table holds about 490,000 clones, 70% to 85% found once. Sequencing was performed on PBMCs. The receptor source for this set is a woman aged 40 to 50 in good health. Some clones in this sample may be carry-over from other donors' samples.

This clone was counted between two and nine times. V is TRBV5-4 and J is TRBJ1-2; 10 nucleotides align to TRBD1. The CDR3 loop spans 16 amino acids. The junction had 7 bases not matched to a gene; V was cut back by 3 bases and J by 2 bases. CDR1 is SGHNT and CDR2 is YYREEE in the germline V gene (reference sequence). The CDR3 coding sequence is TGTGCCAGCAGCTCTCAACCGGGACAGGGGAACTATGGCTACACCTTC. It translates to CASSSQPGQGNYGYTF.

The V and J genes are TRBV19 and TRBJ2-4; a weak D match, TRBD2 (6 bases). The CDR3 spans 14 residues. V was clipped by 6 bases and J by 6 bases, with 15 bases between them. The germline CDR1 and CDR2 sequences are LNHDA and SQIVND (reference sequence). The CDR3 sequence is CASRMLGGGNIQYF. In nucleotides, the CDR3 is TGTGCCAGTAGGATGTTGGGGGGAGGAAACATTCAGTACTTC.

This sequence joins TRBV28 and TRBJ1-1; no firm D call. The V and J ends lost 3 bases and 0 bases respectively, with 11 bases between them. The V gene's germline CDR1 is MDHEN and CDR2 SYDVKM. CDR3 length: 15 residues. The CDR3 protein is CASSFHGIMNTEAFF. The CDR3 nucleotides are TGTGCCAGCAGTTTCCACGGTATTATGAACACTGAAGCTTTCTTT.

The chain joins TRBV2 to TRBJ1-5; D possibly corresponds to TRBD1 (6 bases). The germline V and J ends were trimmed by 4 bases and 2 bases, with 9 bases remaining between them. Germline V CDR1 and CDR2: SNHLY, FYNNEI. This CDR3 is 14 amino acids long. The chain's CDR3 is CASSVGTRNQPQHF. DNA of the CDR3: TGTGCCAGCAGTGTTGGGACACGCAATCAGCCCCAGCATTTT.

The J gene is TRBJ1-2, the V gene TRBV28; TRBD1 might be the D (5 bases). Per germline, CDR1 MDHEN and CDR2 SYDVKM. This CDR3 is 15 amino acids long. The V end lost 5 bases, the J end lost 3 bases, and 16 bases lay between the germline ends. CDR3: CASSRPGWGYYGYTF. Here the CDR3 DNA reads TGTGCCAGCAGTCGTCCTGGGTGGGGGTACTATGGCTACACCTTC.

The chain has TRBV2 and TRBJ2-7; D gene ambiguous. With 6 bases removed from V and 3 bases from J, the gap between germline ends came to 15 bases. The CDR3 is 14 amino acids. Per germline, CDR1 SNHLY and CDR2 FYNNEI. The CDR3 nucleotides are TGTGCCAGCAGATCTCGCTACTTAATCTACGAGCAGTACTTC. It specifies CASRSRYLIYEQYF.

The chain combines TRBV18 with TRBJ1-1; 7 bases fit TRBD1. This CDR3 region has 13 residues. CDR1 is KGHSH and CDR2 is LQKENI in the germline V gene. The V gene end was trimmed by 3 bases and the J gene end by 4 bases; junction bases not matched to a gene: 2. This CDR3 is CASSPDRVTEAFF. In nucleotides, the CDR3 is TGTGCCAGCTCACCCGACAGGGTCACTGAAGCTTTCTTT.

The CDR3 sequence is CAWALEVAASYEQYF. DNA of the CDR3: TGTGCCTGGGCCCTCGAGGTAGCGGCTTCCTACGAGCAGTACTTC. The V gene is TRBV30, the J gene TRBJ2-7; possible D gene TRBD2, 6 bases. There are 15 residues in the CDR3. Germline-derived CDR1 and CDR2 are GTSNPN and SVGIG (reference sequence). Trimming shortened V by 5 bases and J by 1 base, and 18 bases separated the two germline ends.